This TCR beta chain was identified during a study of Graves' ophthalmopathy and Graves' hyperthyroidism. Study-wide results and limits: Built on 13 signatures, a model told ophthalmopathy apart from stable hyperthyroidism with 85% to 90% sensitivity and around 80% specificity. Detection in blood was also observed for most expanded thyroid clonotypes above 0.001 frequency.

This clonotype was seen many times. Antigen unknown. Unmatched junction bases numbered 7, after V lost 4 bases and J lost 2 bases. The CDR3 has 15 residues. Amplification targeted the TCR beta CDR3 regions, with RNA transcripts as the source material. HTBI-primed RT-PCR formed the first round, and a multiplex PCR formed the second. TCRdb re-analysed the multiplex PCR reads in MiXCR, keeping a single row per CDR3 protein. Of 400,000 or so distinct CDR3 sequences in the sample, approximately 18% were seen once. The TCR comes from an adult woman with stable Graves' hyperthyroidism. Sequencing was performed on peripheral blood. This sequence joins TRBV12-3 or TRBV12-4 and TRBJ2-7, with 8 bases aligning to TRBD1. CDR3 sequence (DNA): TGTGCCAGCAGTTCACGGACAGGGCCAGCCTACGAGCAGTACTTC. Protein: CASSSRTGPAYEQYF.